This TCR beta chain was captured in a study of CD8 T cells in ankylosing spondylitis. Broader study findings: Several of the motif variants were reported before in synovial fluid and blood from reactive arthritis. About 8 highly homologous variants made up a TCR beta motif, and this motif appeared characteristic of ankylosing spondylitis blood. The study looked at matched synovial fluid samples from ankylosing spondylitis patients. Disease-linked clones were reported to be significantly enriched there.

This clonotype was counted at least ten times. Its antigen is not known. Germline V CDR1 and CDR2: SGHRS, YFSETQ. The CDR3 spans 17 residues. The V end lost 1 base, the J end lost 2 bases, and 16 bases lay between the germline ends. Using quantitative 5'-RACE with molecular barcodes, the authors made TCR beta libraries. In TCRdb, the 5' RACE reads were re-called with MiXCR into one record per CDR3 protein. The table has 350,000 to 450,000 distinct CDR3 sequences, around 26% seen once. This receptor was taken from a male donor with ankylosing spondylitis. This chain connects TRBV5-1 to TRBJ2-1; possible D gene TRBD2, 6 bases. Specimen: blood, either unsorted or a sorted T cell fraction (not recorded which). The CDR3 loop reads CASSLSVAGSTYNEQFF. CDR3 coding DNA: TGCGCCAGCAGCTTGTCGGTGGCGGGATCAACCTACAATGAGCAGTTCTTC.